This T cell receptor (beta chain) was documented in a study of T cells in Graves' hyperthyroidism and ophthalmopathy. General study points: Most thyroid-expanded clonotypes above 0.001 were also found in blood. Model output signaled ophthalmopathy a median approximately 6 months ahead of onset.

Hyperthyroidism had been newly diagnosed in patients aged 18 to 65, and its duration was under 2 months. Lactation, pregnancy, other autoimmune disease or uncontrolled infection excluded patients. Amplification yielded TCR beta CDR3 regions, with RNA transcripts as the source. RT-PCR in the first round (using the HTBI primer set) targeted the TCR CDR3. Via MiXCR, TCRdb re-called the multiplex PCR reads, giving one row per CDR3 protein. This sample has a few hundred thousand distinct CDR3 sequences, with 35% to 55% found just once. This clonotype was observed a handful of times. The antigen remains unidentified. Sequencing used peripheral blood or thyroid tissue (not recorded which). The source of this sequence is a woman younger than 30 with Graves' hyperthyroidism.

The CDR3 bases are TGTGCCACCAGCAGAGTTGCGGGAGCAGGCTACACCTTC. Residues: CATSRVAGAGYTF. This chain joins TRBV15 and TRBJ1-2; no reliable D call. Germline CDR1 and CDR2: LNHNV and YYDKDF (reference sequence). The germline V and J ends were trimmed by 1 base and 8 bases, with 11 bases remaining between them. This CDR3 has 13 amino acids. Full variable domain (remainder filled in from reference TRBV15 and TRBJ1-2): DAMVIQNPRYQVTQFGKPVTLSCSQTLNHNVMYWYQQKSSQAPKLLFHYYDKDFNNEADTPDNFQSRRPNTSFCFLDIRSPGLGDTAMYLCATSRVAGAGYTFGSGTRLTVV.